These 2 T cell receptor beta chains share one sample of origin, sequenced in a study of cytomegalovirus exposure and HLA in healthy donors. 13 Jbeta primers and 60 Vbeta primers were used for the PCR. Libraries were prepared by immunoSEQ multiplex PCR; TCRdb keeps only in-frame clonotypes and omits some of them. The sample holds 95,000 to 100,000 clones, around 74% seen once. Sequencing input: PBMCs. Receptors were obtained from a woman aged 40 to 50 in good health and CMV-seronegative.

The chain employs TRBV13 and TRBJ1-6, with D perhaps TRBD1 (5 bases). Germline CDR1 PRHDT, CDR2 FYEKMQ (reference sequence). The CDR3 sequence is 16 residues long. V was pared by 1 base and J by 10 bases, with 17 bases between. This chain's CDR3 is CASSLAGRAKGSPLHF. DNA of the CDR3: TGTGCCAGCAGCTTAGCCGGCAGGGCGAAAGGGTCACCCCTCCACTTT.

This chain connects TRBV9 to TRBJ2-7; 8 bases fit TRBD1. Germline V gene data show CDR1 as SGDLS and CDR2 as YYNGEE. This CDR3 is built from 17 residues. The J segment lost 0 bases and the V segment lost 3 bases, leaving 11 bases of the junction unmatched. CDR3 sequence: CASSAEAGGSSSYEQYF. The CDR3, as DNA: TGTGCCAGCAGCGCAGAAGCAGGGGGCTCTAGCTCCTACGAGCAGTACTTC.